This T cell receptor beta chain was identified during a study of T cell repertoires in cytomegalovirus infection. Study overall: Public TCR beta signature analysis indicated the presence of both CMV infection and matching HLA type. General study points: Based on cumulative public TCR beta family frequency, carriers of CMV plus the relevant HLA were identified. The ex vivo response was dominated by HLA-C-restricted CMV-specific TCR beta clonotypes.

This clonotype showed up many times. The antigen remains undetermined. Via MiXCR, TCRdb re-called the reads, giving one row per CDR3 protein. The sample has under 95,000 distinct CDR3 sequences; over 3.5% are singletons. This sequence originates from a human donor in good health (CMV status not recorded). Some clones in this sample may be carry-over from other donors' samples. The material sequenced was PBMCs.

CDR3 protein: CAISESLRNSNQPQHF. The CDR3 nucleotides read TGTGCCATCAGTGAGTCTCTCAGAAATAGCAATCAGCCCCAGCATTTT. The chain combines TRBV10-3 with TRBJ1-5; D remains unclear. The CDR3 is 16 amino acids. Germline V gene lookup returns CDR1 ENHRY and CDR2 SYGVKD. V lost 0 bases and J lost 0, with 9 bases in between.